This TCR beta chain originates from a study of blood T cell repertoires in COVID-19. Study-level information: COVID-19 samples from acute and convalescent phases originated in the United States, Italy and Spain.

V lost 6 bases and J lost 4, with 18 bases in between. This CDR3 region has 15 residues. Germline CDR1 LGHDT, CDR2 YNNKEL (reference sequence). Sequenced by immunoSEQ multiplex PCR; TCRdb stores in-frame clones only, minus some. The data contain approximately 68,000 clones, about nine tenths of them singletons. This sequence was found in a woman aged 60 to 75 with acute or convalescent COVID-19. The sequenced sample consisted of peripheral blood. This chain joins TRBV3-1 (or the pseudogene TRBV3-2) and TRBJ2-5, with a possible D match to TRBD2 (5 bases). The CDR3: CASRLERTPRETQYF. CDR3 sequence (DNA): TGTGCCAGCAGACTAGAGAGGACGCCTCGAGAGACCCAGTACTTC.